Listed below are T cell receptor beta chains from one sample, sequenced in a study of blood T cell repertoires in COVID-19. Assay used: immunoSEQ multiplex PCR; TCRdb lists only in-frame clones, some missing. The table lists about 78,000 clones, about 89% of them singletons. The specimen was peripheral blood. These receptors originate from a man between 50 and 59 years old with active or convalescent COVID-19. Both conserved end residues are part of each CDR3. A D gene is named only where the DNA matches it firmly. Expanded clones are given a class, and other clones once, few, many or no size at all.

CDR3,DNA,D,size,J,length,V
CASSSGKNQPQHF,TGTGCCAGCAGCTCAGGGAAAAATCAGCCCCAGCATTTT,NA,NA,TRBJ1-5,13,TRBV7-2
CASSRGLDQPQHF,TGTGCCAGTAGTAGGGGCCTCGATCAGCCCCAGCATTTT,NA,NA,TRBJ1-5,13,TRBV19
CASSVQGAQMYEQYF,TGTGCCAGCTCGGTACAGGGGGCGCAAATGTACGAGCAGTACTTC,TRBD1,NA,TRBJ2-7,15,TRBV18
CASSLAAGILTGELFF,TGTGCCAGCAGCTTAGCAGCAGGGATCTTAACCGGGGAGCTGTTTTTT,NA,NA,TRBJ2-2,16,TRBV7-2
CASTWGLNTEAFF,TGTGCCAGCACATGGGGGCTGAACACTGAAGCTTTCTTT,NA,NA,TRBJ1-1,13,TRBV12-3/TRBV12-4
CASSQEVGPYEQFF,TGTGCCAGCAGCCAAGAAGTGGGGCCGTATGAGCAGTTCTTC,NA,NA,TRBJ2-1,14,TRBV3-1/TRBV3-2
CASSLSLYEQYF,TGTGCCAGCAGTTTATCCCTCTACGAGCAGTACTTC,NA,NA,TRBJ2-7,12,TRBV28
CASSPSGQSQETQYF,TGTGCCAGCAGCCCTAGCGGGCAGTCCCAAGAGACCCAGTACTTC,TRBD2,NA,TRBJ2-5,15,TRBV7-9
CASSVDTNYGYTF,TGTGCCAGCAGCGTAGACACTAACTATGGCTACACCTTC,NA,once,TRBJ1-2,13,TRBV7-2
CASSIDRRGDQPQHF,TGTGCCAGTAGTATAGATAGGCGGGGAGATCAGCCCCAGCATTTT,NA,NA,TRBJ1-5,15,TRBV19
CASSLEGTGGERQFF,TGTGCCAGCAGCTTGGAGGGGACAGGGGGCGAGAGGCAGTTCTTC,TRBD1,NA,TRBJ2-1,15,TRBV7-6
CASRHTAQVSVYGYTF,TGTGCCAGCCGGCACACCGCCCAGGTTTCGGTCTATGGCTACACCTTC,NA,NA,TRBJ1-2,16,TRBV11-2
CATSRDQNQPQHF,TGTGCCACCAGCAGAGATCAGAATCAGCCCCAGCATTTT,NA,NA,TRBJ1-5,13,TRBV15
CASSMPGTSYEQYF,TGTGCCAGTAGTATGCCCGGGACATCCTACGAGCAGTACTTC,NA,few,TRBJ2-7,14,TRBV19
CASSLSTGTGQDIQYF,TGTGCCAGCAGTTTATCCACCGGGACAGGGCAGGACATTCAGTACTTC,TRBD1,NA,TRBJ2-4,16,TRBV28